This TCR beta chain appears in the sequencing data of a study of vaccination and CD4 T cells after COVID-19. Study in general: Two mRNA vaccine doses were given, either BNT162b2 or mRNA-1273.

Oncomine TCR Beta short-read sequencing was applied to DNA from cultured CD4+ T cells. Genomic DNA extraction was carried out from cultured CD4+ T cells. TCRdb recomputed calls from the PCR reads with MiXCR, one row per CDR3 protein. Seen here are more than 11,000 distinct CDR3 sequences, less than 55% observed once, and the top ten hold approximately 9.5%. Germline CDR1 reads SGHTA; CDR2 reads FQGTGA. This CDR3 is 14 amino acids long. Trimming left V 3 bases short and J 1 base short, with 9 bases between. Treatment noted: roughly ten-day PBMC culture with coronavirus spike peptide pools or control peptides (ViraFEST assay). Following expansion of antigen-specific T cells with peptide pools, ViraFEST then sequenced TCRs. General observations from the study: Among reactive clones from convalescent patients, a median about 86% appeared only post-vaccination.

This clonotype was counted only a few times. The antigen is not known. Sequencing was performed on CD4+ T cells from blood, cultured in vitro. The receptor was derived from a human donor who had recovered from COVID-19. V gene TRBV7-3 combines with J gene TRBJ1-1; D might be TRBD1 (6 bases). The CDR3 bases are TGTGCCAGCAGCTTGGGGGGGCCGAACACTGAAGCTTTCTTT. Protein: CASSLGGPNTEAFF.